These 18 T cell receptor beta chains were sequenced from one sample in a study of preoperative IRX-2 immunotherapy in early breast cancer. TCRdb's table, derived via immunoSEQ multiplex PCR, lists solely in-frame clones and lacks some. The table records 30,000 to 45,000 clones, around 82% of them present only once. Treatment given: preoperative locoregional IRX-2 cytokine immunotherapy. The specimen was lymph node tissue, collected after IRX-2 immunotherapy. These TCRs come from a human donor with breast cancer.

In nucleotides, the CDR3 is TGTGCCAGCAGCGCGTCCGGGACAGGGGGCTACTATGGCTACACCTTC. Encoded protein: CASSASGTGGYYGYTF. The chain joins TRBV11-3 to TRBJ1-2; 12 bases fit TRBD1. The CDR3 has 16 amino acids. The germline CDR1 and CDR2 sequences are SGHNT and YENEEA. The ends lost 5 bases at V and 3 bases at J; junction bases unmatched: 7. Based on the CDR3 plus reference TRBV11-3 and TRBJ1-2, the full variable domain is EAGVVQSPRYKIIEKKQPVAFWCNPISGHNTLYWYLQNLGQGPELLIRYENEEAVDDSQLPKDRFSAERLKGVDSTLKIQPAELGDSAVYLCASSASGTGGYYGYTFGSGTRLTVV.

V usage is TRBV5-1 and J usage is TRBJ2-7; a possible D gene is TRBD2 (5 bases). The germline V gene encodes CDR1 SGHRS and CDR2 YFSETQ. V was clipped by 0 bases and J by 5 bases, with 15 bases between them. The CDR3 runs 15 residues. The CDR3 sequence: CASSLGTLWGNEQYF. For the CDR3, the DNA is TGCGCCAGCAGCTTGGGGACTCTTTGGGGAAACGAGCAGTACTTC.

The rearrangement joins TRBV5-1 to TRBJ2-2, with D possibly TRBD2 on 5 matching bases. The V and J ends lost 4 bases and 6 bases respectively, with 31 bases between them. CDR1 and CDR2 from the germline V gene are SGHRS and YFSETQ. The CDR3 has 20 amino acids. In nucleotides, the CDR3 is TGCGCCAGCAGCCCGTGGCGGGCCCGGACGCAGAACCTCTTAGCCGGGGAGCTGTTTTTT. Protein: CASSPWRARTQNLLAGELFF.

The chain couples TRBV11-3 to TRBJ2-7; TRBD1 might be the D (5 bases). Trimming removed 6 bases at V and 0 bases at J, with 15 bases between. The CDR3 spans 15 residues. The germline gives CDR1 SGHNT, CDR2 YENEEA. CDR3: CASSLTGPSSYEQYF. The CDR3 DNA reads TGTGCCAGCAGTCTTACAGGTCCGAGCTCCTACGAGCAGTACTTC.

The chain has TRBV7-8 and TRBJ1-2; D is perhaps TRBD1 (6 bases). CDR1 and CDR2 from the germline V gene are SGHVS and FQNEAQ. CDR3 length: 14 amino acids. V lost 7 bases and J lost 5, with 17 bases in between. Here the CDR3 DNA reads TGTGCCAGCACGCCCCGGACAGCACTTTATGGCTACACCTTC. It is translated as CASTPRTALYGYTF.

This chain joins TRBV5-1 and TRBJ1-5, with D uncertain. The CDR3 length is 15 residues. V was trimmed by 0 bases and J by 3 bases, leaving 10 bases between them. Germline V gene data show CDR1 as SGHRS and CDR2 as YFSETQ. The DNA for the CDR3 is TGCGCCAGCAGCTTGGATTTGGGTTCCAATCAGCCCCAGCATTTT. As protein: CASSLDLGSNQPQHF.

This chain uses TRBV29-1 with TRBJ1-2, with 9 bases fitting TRBD1. The germline gives CDR1 SQVTM, CDR2 ANQGSEA. J lost 1 base, V lost 4 bases, and 7 bases had no gene match. CDR3 size: 15 residues. The CDR3 nucleotides are TGCAGCGTTGCTGACGGGACAGGGCATAACTATGGCTACACCTTC. This sequence encodes CSVADGTGHNYGYTF.

This clone was seen only a few times. The chain recombines TRBV11-3 with TRBJ2-1, with 9 bases matching TRBD2. The CDR3 has 15 residues. Germline V gives CDR1 SGHNT, CDR2 YENEEA. V gave up 0 bases and J gave up 4 bases; unmatched junction bases: 1. CDR3 coding DNA: TGTGCCAGCAGCTTAGAAGCGGGGGGTTACAATGAGCAGTTCTTC. Translating it yields CASSLEAGGYNEQFF.

The chain carries TRBV2 and TRBJ2-2; 9 bases are a match to TRBD1. J lost 4 bases, V lost 6 bases, and 6 bases had no gene match. CDR3 size: 15 residues. Germline CDR1 SNHLY, CDR2 FYNNEI. CDR3 coding DNA: TGTGCCAGCAGAGTACAGGGGGCCGGCACCGGGGAGCTGTTTTTT. Its protein is CASRVQGAGTGELFF.

This clone was counted a few times. The gene calls are TRBV11-3 and TRBJ1-1, with D maybe TRBD1 (5 bases). This CDR3 comprises 14 residues. Germline V gene data show CDR1 as SGHNT and CDR2 as YENEEA. The V end lost 3 bases, the J end lost 7 bases, and 15 bases lay between the germline ends. The CDR3 nucleotides are TGTGCCAGCAGCTTTCCGGGACTAGAAGATGAAGCTTTCTTT. It specifies CASSFPGLEDEAFF. Using reference TRBV11-3 and TRBJ1-1 for the parts outside the CDR3, the full variable domain is EAGVVQSPRYKIIEKKQPVAFWCNPISGHNTLYWYLQNLGQGPELLIRYENEEAVDDSQLPKDRFSAERLKGVDSTLKIQPAELGDSAVYLCASSFPGLEDEAFFGQGTRLTVV.

This chain connects TRBV19 to TRBJ2-3; perhaps TRBD1 as D (6 bases). From germline, CDR1 is LNHDA and CDR2 SQIVND (reference sequence). V was cut by 5 bases and J by 3 bases, with 12 bases left in between. The CDR3 contains 14 residues. CDR3: CASSAGGQTDTQYF. CDR3 in DNA: TGTGCCAGTAGTGCCGGCGGACAGACAGATACGCAGTATTTT. The complete variable domain, with remaining parts taken from reference TRBV19 and TRBJ2-3, reads DGGITQSPKYLFRKEGQNVTLSCEQNLNHDAMYWYRQDPGQGLRLIYYSQIVNDFQKGDIAEGYSVSREKKESFPLTVTSAQKNPTAFYLCASSAGGQTDTQYFGPGTRLTVL.

This clone has just a few counts. This sequence joins TRBV11-3 and TRBJ2-7; 7 bases line up with TRBD2. The CDR3 runs to 15 residues. J gave up 0 bases and V 7 bases, and 9 bases lay outside the gene matches. CDR1 SGHNT and CDR2 YENEEA come from the germline V gene. This chain's CDR3 is CASTSSGTGSYEQYF. In DNA form, the CDR3 reads TGTGCCAGCACCTCAAGCGGGACGGGCTCCTACGAGCAGTACTTC.

This rearrangement joins TRBV1 to TRBJ1-1; the table's D call, TRBD1, was not checked against the DNA. TRBV1 is a pseudogene locus. The CDR3 has 15 residues. CDR3 sequence (DNA): TGCGCCAGCAGCCAATATGCAGGGGGTGGCACTGAAGCTTTCTTT. As protein: CASSQYAGGGTEAFF.

The chain uses TRBV6-8 and TRBJ1-2; D is uncertain. Between the trimmed V and J ends, which lost 0 bases and 0 bases, there was a span of 8 bases. Germline V gene lookup returns CDR1 MNHGY and CDR2 SAAAGT. This CDR3 region has 15 residues. CDR3 coding DNA: TGTGCCAGCAGTTACTCAGCGGGAACTAACTATGGCTACACCTTC. Protein product: CASSYSAGTNYGYTF.

This sequence joins TRBV19 and TRBJ1-3, with D tentatively TRBD1 (5 bases). V dropped 3 bases and J dropped 1 base, with 13 bases sitting between them. There are 16 residues in the CDR3. CDR1 is LNHDA and CDR2 is SQIVND in the germline V gene (reference sequence). CDR3 nucleotide sequence: TGTGCCAGTAGTATGGTTTGGGGCGGATCTGGAAACACCATATATTTT. It specifies CASSMVWGGSGNTIYF.

V usage is TRBV11-3 and J usage is TRBJ2-2; 12 bases are shared with TRBD2. Per germline, CDR1 SGHNT and CDR2 YENEEA. V lost 5 bases, J lost 6 bases, and 13 bases stayed unmatched. CDR3 length: 18 amino acids. The CDR3 protein is CASSQDLLAGGHPGELFF. CDR3 sequence (DNA): TGTGCCAGCAGCCAGGACCTTCTAGCGGGGGGGCATCCCGGGGAGCTGTTTTTT.

V gene TRBV28 combines with J gene TRBJ2-7; D unclear. Germline assignment: CDR1 MDHEN and CDR2 SYDVKM. Trimming removed 3 bases at V and 5 bases at J, with 11 bases between. CDR3 length: 13 amino acids. CDR3 sequence reads: CASSFTRSNEQYF. Here the CDR3 DNA reads TGTGCCAGCAGTTTTACCAGGTCCAACGAGCAGTACTTC.

This sequence joins TRBV11-3 and TRBJ1-3, with TRBD1 matching over 7 bases. The germline gives CDR1 SGHNT, CDR2 YENEEA. There are 17 residues in the CDR3. V gave up 1 base and J gave up 0 bases; unmatched junction bases: 6. CDR3 nucleotide sequence: TGTGCCAGCAGCTTAGTTGCGGGACAGATCTCTGGAAACACCATATATTTT. It encodes CASSLVAGQISGNTIYF.